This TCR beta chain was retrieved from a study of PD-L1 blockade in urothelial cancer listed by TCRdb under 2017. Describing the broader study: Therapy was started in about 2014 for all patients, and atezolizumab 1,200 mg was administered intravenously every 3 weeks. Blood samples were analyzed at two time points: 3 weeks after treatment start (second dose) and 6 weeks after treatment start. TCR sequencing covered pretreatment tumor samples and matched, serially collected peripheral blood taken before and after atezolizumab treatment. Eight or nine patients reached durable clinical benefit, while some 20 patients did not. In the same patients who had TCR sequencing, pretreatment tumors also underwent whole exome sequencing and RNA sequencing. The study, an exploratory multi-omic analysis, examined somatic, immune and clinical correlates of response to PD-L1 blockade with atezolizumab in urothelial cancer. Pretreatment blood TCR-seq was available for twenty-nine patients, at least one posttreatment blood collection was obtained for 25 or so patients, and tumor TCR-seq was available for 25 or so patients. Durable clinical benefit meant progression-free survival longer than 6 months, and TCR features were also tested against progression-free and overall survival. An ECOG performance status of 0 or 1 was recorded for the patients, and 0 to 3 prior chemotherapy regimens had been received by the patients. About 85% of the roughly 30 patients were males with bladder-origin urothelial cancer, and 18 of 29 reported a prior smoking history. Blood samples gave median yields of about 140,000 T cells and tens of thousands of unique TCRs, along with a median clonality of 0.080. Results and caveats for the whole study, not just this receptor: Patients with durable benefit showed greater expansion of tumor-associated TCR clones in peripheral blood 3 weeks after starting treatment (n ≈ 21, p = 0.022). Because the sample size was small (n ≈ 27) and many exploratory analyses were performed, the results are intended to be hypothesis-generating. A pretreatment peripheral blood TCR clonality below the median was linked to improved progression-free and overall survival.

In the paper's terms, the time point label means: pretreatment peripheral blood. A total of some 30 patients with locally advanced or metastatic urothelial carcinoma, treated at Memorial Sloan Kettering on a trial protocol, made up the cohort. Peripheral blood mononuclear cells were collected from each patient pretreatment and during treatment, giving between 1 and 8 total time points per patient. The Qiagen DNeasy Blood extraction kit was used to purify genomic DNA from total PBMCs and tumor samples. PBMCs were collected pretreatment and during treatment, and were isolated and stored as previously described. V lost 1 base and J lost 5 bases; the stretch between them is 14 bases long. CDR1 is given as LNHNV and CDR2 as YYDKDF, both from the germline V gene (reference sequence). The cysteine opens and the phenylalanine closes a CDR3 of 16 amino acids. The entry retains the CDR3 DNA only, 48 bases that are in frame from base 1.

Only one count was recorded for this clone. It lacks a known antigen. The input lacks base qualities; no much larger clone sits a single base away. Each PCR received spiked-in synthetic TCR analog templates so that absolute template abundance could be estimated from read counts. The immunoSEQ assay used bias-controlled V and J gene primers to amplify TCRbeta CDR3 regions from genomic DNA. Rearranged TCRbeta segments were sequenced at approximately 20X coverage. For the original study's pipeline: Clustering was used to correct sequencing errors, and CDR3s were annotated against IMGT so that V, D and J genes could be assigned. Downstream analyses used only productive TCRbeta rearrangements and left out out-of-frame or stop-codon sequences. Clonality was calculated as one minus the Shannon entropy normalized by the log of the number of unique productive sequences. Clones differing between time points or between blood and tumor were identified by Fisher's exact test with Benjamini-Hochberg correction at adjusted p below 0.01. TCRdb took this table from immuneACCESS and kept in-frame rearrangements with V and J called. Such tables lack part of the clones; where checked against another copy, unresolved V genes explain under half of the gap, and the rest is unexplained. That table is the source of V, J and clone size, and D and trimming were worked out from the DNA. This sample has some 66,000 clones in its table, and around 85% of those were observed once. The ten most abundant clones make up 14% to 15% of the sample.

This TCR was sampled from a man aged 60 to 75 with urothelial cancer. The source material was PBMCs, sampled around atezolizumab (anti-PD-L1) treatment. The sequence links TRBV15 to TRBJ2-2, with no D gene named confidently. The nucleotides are TGTGCCACCAGCAGAGGAGAGGCAGCATGGACCGGGGAGCTGTTTTTT. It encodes CATSRGEAAWTGELFF.